What follows are 24 T cell receptor beta chains derived from one specimen sequenced in a study of CD8 T cells in ankylosing spondylitis. From the 5' RACE reads, TCRdb called clonotypes with MiXCR, one entry per CDR3 protein. The table lists about 150,000 distinct CDR3 sequences, roughly 10% of them singletons. The sequenced sample was blood, either unsorted or a sorted T cell fraction (not recorded which). These TCRs come from a female donor with ankylosing spondylitis or in good health (not recorded which).

Notes on this clonotype: The junction and the germline gene differ at one end; a read error may be behind it. The CDR3 DNA reads TGTGCCAGCAGCCTAGCGGGAGGGTGGGATGAGCAGTTCTTC. Protein: CASSLAGGWDEQFF. The J gene is TRBJ2-1, the V gene TRBV7-7; 12 bases line up with TRBD2. CDR1 is SSHAT and CDR2 is FNYEAQ in the germline V gene (reference sequence). The CDR3 consists of 14 residues.

This clonotype was picked up many times. V usage is TRBV6-1 and J usage is TRBJ2-6, with 7 bases fitting TRBD1. This CDR3 is 15 amino acids long. Trimming cost V 7 bases and J 0 bases; bases outside gene matches: 3. Germline V gene sequence: CDR1 MNHNS, CDR2 SASEGT. Written as DNA, the CDR3 is TGTGCCAGCACGACAGGGTTCTCTGGGGCCAACGTCCTGACTTTC. Translation: CASTTGFSGANVLTF.

This clonotype was recorded at least ten times. This sequence joins TRBV3-1 and TRBJ2-1, with 11 bases aligning to TRBD2. The V gene's germline CDR1 is LGHDT and CDR2 YNNKEL (reference sequence). The V segment lost 3 bases and the J segment 3 bases; nucleotides outside the gene matches: 13. The CDR3 extends over 19 amino acids. Here the CDR3 reads CASSHNPGTSGQNYNEQFF. The CDR3 region has the DNA TGTGCCAGCAGCCATAACCCAGGGACTAGCGGCCAAAACTACAATGAGCAGTTCTTC.

On this clonotype itself: One junction end does not reproduce the germline sequence, and a read error may be involved. J is TRBJ1-2 and V is TRBV12-3 or TRBV12-4, with D possibly being TRBD1 (6 bases). The CDR3 spans 12 residues. CDR3 sequence: CASTLGGGGDTF. In DNA, the CDR3 is TGTGCCAGCACCTTGGGGGGCGGTGGCGACACCTTC.

This clonotype occurred many times. Here the CDR3 DNA reads TGTGCCAGCTTGGGGGCCTTATACGAGCAGTACTTC. It codes for CASLGALYEQYF. The rearrangement links TRBV7-2 to TRBJ2-7; perhaps TRBD1 as D (6 bases). The CDR3 has 12 residues. Trimming stripped 8 bases from V and 4 bases from J, with 12 bases between. The germline V gene encodes CDR1 SGHTA and CDR2 FQGNSA.

This clonotype was recorded at least ten times. This chain connects TRBV20-1 to TRBJ2-2; D gene ambiguous. V was trimmed by 3 bases and J by 6 bases, leaving 5 bases between them. The CDR3 extends over 11 amino acids. Germline V gene lookup returns CDR1 DFQATT and CDR2 SNEGSKA (reference sequence). The DNA of the CDR3 is TGCAGTGCTAGTGGGCCCGGGGAGCTGTTTTTT. Protein product: CSASGPGELFF.

This clonotype was detected ten times or more. This chain links TRBV24-1 with TRBJ1-1; D is perhaps TRBD1 (6 bases). CDR1 and CDR2 (germline): KGHDR, SFDVKD. Deletions cut 4 bases from V and 5 bases from J, with 10 bases between. The CDR3 covers 13 residues. CDR3 coding DNA: TGTGCCACCAGTGAGGGCAGGGGTACTGAAGCTTTCTTT. It codes for CATSEGRGTEAFF.

Many counts were recorded for this clonotype. V and J are TRBV29-1 and TRBJ2-6; no firm D call. V lost 6 bases and J 0 bases, leaving 9 bases between the germline ends. The CDR3 contains 14 residues. The V gene's germline CDR1 is SQVTM and CDR2 ANQGSEA. This chain's CDR3 is CSVWQTSGANVLTF. The CDR3 nucleotides read TGCAGCGTCTGGCAGACCTCTGGGGCCAACGTCCTGACTTTC.

The V call is TRBV24-1, the J call TRBJ2-1; D possibly corresponds to TRBD2 (5 bases). CDR3 length: 15 amino acids. In germline, CDR1 is KGHDR, CDR2 SFDVKD. Trimming left V 1 base short and J 9 bases short, with 15 bases between. The DNA of the CDR3 is TGTGCCACCAGTGATTTTTCCGGGATGGCGAGTGAGCAGTTCTTC. This encodes CATSDFSGMASEQFF.

This clonotype appeared many times. V gene TRBV10-3 combines with J gene TRBJ1-1; D is uncertain. Looked up from germline, CDR1 is ENHRY and CDR2 is SYGVKD. The CDR3 has 14 residues. V shed 3 bases and J shed 3 bases, with 11 bases lying between them. The CDR3 spells CAISEGWEDTEAFF. For the CDR3, the DNA is TGTGCCATCAGTGAAGGGTGGGAAGACACTGAAGCTTTCTTT.

This clonotype appeared many times. The rearrangement uses TRBV20-1 and TRBJ2-7; D remains unclear. The CDR3 length is 12 residues. Per germline, CDR1 DFQATT and CDR2 SNEGSKA (reference sequence). V was trimmed by 6 bases and J by 2 bases, leaving 11 bases between them. The CDR3 nucleotides are TGCAGTGCCCCCGCCTCGCCCTACGAGCAGTACTTC. It encodes CSAPASPYEQYF.

J is TRBJ2-5 and V is TRBV30, with a weak D call TRBD2 (5 bases). The CDR3 contains 14 residues. CDR1 is GTSNPN and CDR2 is SVGIG in the germline V gene (reference sequence). The ends were cut back, 8 bases at V and 0 bases at J, with 16 bases in the middle. CDR3: CARGSGGDQETQYF. In DNA form, the CDR3 reads TGTGCCCGGGGAAGCGGTGGGGACCAAGAGACCCAGTACTTC.

The chain has TRBV7-6 and TRBJ1-1; no clear D. V lost 5 bases and J lost 4, with 14 bases in between. CDR1 and CDR2 (germline): SGHVS, FNYEAQ. The CDR3 runs to 14 residues. The CDR3 region has the DNA TGTGCCAGCAGCGCCCTAACATCGGGCACTGAAGCTTTCTTT. This sequence encodes CASSALTSGTEAFF.

This clonotype was observed a few times. The chain employs TRBV19 and TRBJ2-6; D remains unclear. Trimming pared 5 bases from V and 9 bases from J, leaving 5 bases between. Per germline, CDR1 LNHDA and CDR2 SQIVND (reference sequence). This CDR3 is 11 amino acids long. CDR3 region: CASSLDNVLTF. The DNA of the CDR3 is TGTGCCAGTAGTCTCGACAACGTCCTGACTTTC.

This clonotype came up many times. This chain joins TRBV7-9 and TRBJ2-3; TRBD2 agrees at 7 bases. The CDR3 contains 14 residues. Germline V gene data show CDR1 as SEHNR and CDR2 as FQNEAQ (reference sequence). The V and J ends lost 2 bases and 6 bases, in that order; junction bases with no gene match: 5. The CDR3 spells CASSLTGGSDTQYF. The CDR3 bases are TGTGCCAGCAGCTTAACCGGGGGGTCGGATACGCAGTATTTT. Supplemented by reference TRBV7-9 and TRBJ2-3, the full variable domain reads DTGVSQNPRHKITKRGQNVTFRCDPISEHNRLYWYRQTLGQGPEFLTYFQNEAQLEKSRLLSDRFSAERPKGSFSTLEIQRTEQGDSAMYLCASSLTGGSDTQYFGPGTRLTVL.

The chain recombines TRBV5-1 with TRBJ2-7; D remains unclear. CDR1 is SGHRS and CDR2 is YFSETQ in the germline V gene. The CDR3 runs 15 residues. V was trimmed by 7 bases and J by 1 base, leaving 18 bases between them. CDR3 in DNA: TGCGCCAGCGGGATCGGGTCGTCGATGTCCTACGAGCAGTACTTC. This codes for CASGIGSSMSYEQYF.

The CDR3 DNA follows: TGCAGCGTTGAAGGGCCCCAGGCGGGGGGTCCCTACGAGCAGTACTTC. Amino acid sequence: CSVEGPQAGGPYEQYF. The chain joins TRBV29-1 to TRBJ2-7; 8 positions match TRBD2. The V gene's germline CDR1 is SQVTM and CDR2 ANQGSEA. V lost 1 base to trimming and J lost 2 bases; unmatched junction nucleotides: 10. The CDR3 runs 16 residues.

This clonotype occurred many times. The chain links TRBV5-1 to TRBJ2-2; D remains unclear. With 1 base removed from V and 6 bases from J, the gap between germline ends came to 10 bases. The germline V gene encodes CDR1 SGHRS and CDR2 YFSETQ. This CDR3 spans 14 amino acids. CDR3 residues: CASSLLSVPGELFF. The CDR3 coding sequence is TGCGCCAGCAGCTTGCTGTCAGTCCCCGGGGAGCTGTTTTTT.

The rearrangement links TRBV12-3 or TRBV12-4 to TRBJ2-1; 9 positions match TRBD2. V was clipped by 10 bases and J by 5 bases; unmatched bases: 6. The CDR3 runs 13 residues. The CDR3 protein is CAIEGTSHNEQFF. The DNA of the CDR3 is TGTGCCATCGAAGGGACTAGCCACAATGAGCAGTTCTTC.

This clonotype was seen at least ten times. This chain joins TRBV5-1 and TRBJ1-1; D unresolved. This CDR3 is 14 amino acids long. Trimming took 0 bases from V and 0 from J, leaving 6 bases between them. Germline V gives CDR1 SGHRS, CDR2 YFSETQ. DNA for the CDR3: TGCGCCAGCAGCTTGGCTTTGGTGAACACTGAAGCTTTCTTT. Encoded protein: CASSLALVNTEAFF.

This clonotype was seen at least ten times. The chain links TRBV3-1 to TRBJ2-1; D ambiguous. Trimming removed 0 bases from V and 2 bases from J, with 8 bases in between. Germline V lookup: CDR1 LGHDT, CDR2 YNNKEL (reference sequence). CDR3 length: 15 residues. The CDR3 here is CASSQDIGPYNEQFF. CDR3 bases: TGTGCCAGCAGCCAAGATATAGGGCCCTACAATGAGCAGTTCTTC.

The sample holds many counts of this clonotype. This chain connects TRBV5-1 to TRBJ2-1; 10 nucleotides agree with TRBD2. CDR1 is SGHRS and CDR2 is YFSETQ in the germline V gene. The length of the CDR3 is 18 residues. After removal of 0 bases from V and 2 bases from J, the junction contained 8 bases not matched to a gene. The CDR3 DNA follows: TGCGCCAGCAGCTTGGCTCTAGCGGGAGACCCGGCCTACAATGAGCAGTTCTTC. Translation gives CASSLALAGDPAYNEQFF. Variable domain in full (rest from reference TRBV5-1 and TRBJ2-1): KAGVTQTPRYLIKTRGQQVTLSCSPISGHRSVSWYQQTPGQGLQFLFEYFSETQRNKGNFPGRFSGRQFSNSRSEMNVSTLELGDSALYLCASSLALAGDPAYNEQFFGPGTRLTVL.

This clonotype showed up just a few times. The V and J genes are TRBV30 and TRBJ1-1; D remains ambiguous. The CDR3 covers 13 residues. V shed 3 bases and J shed 0 bases, with 8 bases lying between them. The germline V gene has CDR1 GTSNPN and CDR2 SVGIG (reference sequence). The chain's CDR3 is CAWSKDLNTEAFF. DNA of the CDR3: TGTGCCTGGAGCAAGGATTTGAACACTGAAGCTTTCTTT.

This clonotype was detected many times. The chain has TRBV20-1 and TRBJ1-5; the D is unclear. This CDR3 contains 14 residues. Germline CDR1 DFQATT, CDR2 SNEGSKA (reference sequence). V was shortened by 3 bases and J by 4 bases, with 13 bases between the two germline ends. The CDR3 spells CSARPLTGNQPQHF. The CDR3 DNA reads TGCAGTGCTAGGCCATTGACGGGAAATCAGCCCCAGCATTTT.